One T cell receptor (beta chain) is described in this entry. Antigen: not known. This specimen comes from a study of long-term antiretroviral therapy in people with HIV. Study observations and caveats: Dominance of pre-ART expanded clones persisted, fluctuating and often declining after ART. ART preceded a rise in diversity that nonetheless stayed lower than in transplant donor controls.

Survey level was the resolution at which the v3.0 immunoSEQ assay ran. The data were produced by immunoSEQ multiplex PCR, yet TCRdb's version contains in-frame clones alone and is incomplete. The data hold 35,000 to 40,000 clones, with about 94% observed a single time. Deletions cut 6 bases from V and 2 bases from J, with 13 bases between. Germline loops: CDR1 SQVTM, CDR2 ANQGSEA. The CDR3 consists of 13 residues. The receptor was derived from a woman in her forties or fifties with HIV. The V call is TRBV29-1, the J call TRBJ2-5; D possibly corresponds to TRBD2 (6 bases). Sequenced here: unsorted PBMCs, sampled 4.1 years after starting antiretroviral therapy. CDR3 sequence reads: CSVAEGGQETQYF. The CDR3 bases are TGCAGCGTCGCTGAGGGAGGTCAAGAGACCCAGTACTTC. Combining the CDR3 with reference TRBV29-1 and TRBJ2-5 gives the whole variable domain SAVISQKPSRDICQRGTSLTIQCQVDSQVTMMFWYRQQPGQSLTLIATANQGSEATYESGFVIDKFPISRPNLTFSTLTVSNMSPEDSSIYLCSVAEGGQETQYFGPGTRLLVL.